The rows below give T cell receptor beta chains drawn from one sample of a study of cytomegalovirus exposure and HLA in healthy donors. TCRdb's table, derived via immunoSEQ multiplex PCR, lists solely in-frame clones and lacks some. The sample shows some 110,000 clones, around two thirds of them seen only once. The sample taken for sequencing was PBMCs. These receptors all come from a woman aged 40 to 49 in good health and CMV-seropositive. Each CDR3 is given with its conserved first and last residue. The D gene is left open where the match is weak. The listing skips clone size in some rows; elsewhere it reads once, few, many or a size class.

size: -; V: TRBV6-5; D: TRBD2; J: TRBJ2-7; DNA: TGTGCCAGCAGTACACCGGCTAGCGGGAGTTACGAGCAGTACTTC; CDR3: CASSTPASGSYEQYF
size: -; V: TRBV10-3; D: TRBD2; J: TRBJ2-3; DNA: TGTGCCATCAGAGGGACTAGCGGGAGATCAGATACGCAGTATTTT; CDR3: CAIRGTSGRSDTQYF
size: -; V: TRBV6-4; D: TRBD1; J: TRBJ2-5; DNA: TGTGCCAGCAGTGACTCGTCGTGGGACAGGGGTCATGGAGAGACCCAGTACTTC; CDR3: CASSDSSWDRGHGETQYF
size: -; V: TRBV7-2; D: -; J: TRBJ2-3; DNA: TGTGCCAGCAGCTTAGACCGTGGAGCCGGTACGCAGTATTTT; CDR3: CASSLDRGAGTQYF
size: -; V: TRBV28; D: -; J: TRBJ2-1; DNA: TGTGCCAGCAGTTCGCCTAGCTACAATGAGCAGTTCTTC; CDR3: CASSSPSYNEQFF
size: -; V: TRBV29-1; D: TRBD2; J: TRBJ2-7; DNA: TGCAGCGTTGAGTTGACTAGCGGGTACCCCTACGAGCAGTACTTC; CDR3: CSVELTSGYPYEQYF
size: few; V: TRBV29-1; D: TRBD1; J: TRBJ1-2; DNA: TGCAGCGTGGGGACAGTTTACTATGGCTACACCTTC; CDR3: CSVGTVYYGYTF
size: -; V: TRBV7-2; D: TRBD2; J: TRBJ2-1; DNA: TGTGCCAGCAGCTTTGGGGCTAGCGGGAGAAATGAGCAGTTCTTC; CDR3: CASSFGASGRNEQFF
size: -; V: TRBV19; D: -; J: TRBJ1-1; DNA: TGTGCCAGTAGTATAAACCCAGGACAGCCTGGGAGCACTGAAGCTTTCTTT; CDR3: CASSINPGQPGSTEAFF
size: -; V: TRBV7-8; D: TRBD2; J: TRBJ2-4; DNA: TGTGCCAGCAGCCCTTTCTCCGGGACTAGCGGGATCAAAAACATTCAGTACTTC; CDR3: CASSPFSGTSGIKNIQYF
size: -; V: TRBV4-2; D: TRBD2; J: TRBJ2-1; DNA: TGTGCCAGCAGCCAAGGGGCGGGGGCCTACAATGAGCAGTTCTTC; CDR3: CASSQGAGAYNEQFF
size: -; V: TRBV27; D: TRBD2; J: TRBJ2-3; DNA: TGTGCCAGCAGTTCCGGGACTAGAGGGACAGATACGCAGTATTTT; CDR3: CASSSGTRGTDTQYF